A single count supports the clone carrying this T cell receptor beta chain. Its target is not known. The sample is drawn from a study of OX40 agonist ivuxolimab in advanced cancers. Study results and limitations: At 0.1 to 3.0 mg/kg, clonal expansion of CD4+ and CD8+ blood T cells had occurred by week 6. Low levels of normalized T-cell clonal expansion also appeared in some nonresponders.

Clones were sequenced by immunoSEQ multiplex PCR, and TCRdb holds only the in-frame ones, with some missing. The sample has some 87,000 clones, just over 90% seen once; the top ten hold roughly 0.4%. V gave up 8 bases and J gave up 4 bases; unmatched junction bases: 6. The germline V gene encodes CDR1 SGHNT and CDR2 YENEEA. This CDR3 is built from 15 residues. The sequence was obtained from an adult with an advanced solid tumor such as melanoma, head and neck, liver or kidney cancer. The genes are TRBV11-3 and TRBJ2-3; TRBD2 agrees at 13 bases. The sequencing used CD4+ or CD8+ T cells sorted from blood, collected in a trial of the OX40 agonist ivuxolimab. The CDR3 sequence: CASRTSGGGPDTQYF. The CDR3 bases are TGTGCCAGCCGTACTAGCGGGGGGGGTCCAGATACGCAGTATTTT.